Described below is a single TCR beta chain sequence and its context. Its antigen is not yet known. No base quality values were provided; no much bigger clone lies one nucleotide off. Healthy HIV-negative adults with no recently reported acute infections or vaccinations were included as donors. Only Caucasian adults living in Nashville, Tennessee, USA were represented among the donors. CD4+ T cells were enriched through magnetic negative selection, after which naive cells were positively selected on CD45RA and the remaining negative fraction served as the memory subset. After blood collection by leukapheresis, PBMCs were isolated using Ficoll-Histopaque density gradient centrifugation and then cryopreserved in the vapor phase of liquid nitrogen. Analytical flow cytometry was used to check the purity and quantity of every magnetically sorted T cell population. Each sorted fraction had its genomic DNA isolated and then quantified by UV absorbance on a Nanodrop 2000c.

Using the deep immunoSEQ assay, TCR CDR3 regions were amplified from genomic DNA by multiplex PCR. Extracted genomic DNA from each cell subset was spread evenly across all wells of several immunoSEQ 96-well plates, with each plate serving as a replicate. Each replicate PCR for sorted subsets received around 0.2 ug genomic DNA, equal to tens of thousands of T cell genomes. The purified libraries were quantified using a Qubit 3.0 fluorometer, sized with a Bioanalyzer 2100, and then quantified again using the KAPA Library Quantification kit. A separate single-read 150-cycle Illumina NextSeq 550 flow cell was used to sequence each immunoSEQ 96-well plate. In the original analysis: Because the immunoSEQ output included only junctional sequences and no quality scores, the filtering could not be the same as the filtering used for full-length reads. To assign V/J genes and CDR3, sequences were annotated using PyIR, a Python wrapper for IgBLAST v1.9, with IMGT germline references. Any read was removed if the V/J assignment was weak (E-value above 1e-6), the CDR3 was missing, or the read contained stop codons, out-of-frame junctions, or ambiguous translated residues. A V3J clonotype was defined by an identical inferred V gene, J gene, and CDR3 amino acid sequence. Percentage overlap between repertoires was calculated by dividing the number of shared unique clonotypes by the size of the smaller repertoire. RTK rarefaction, the Chao1 estimator, and Recon v2.1 estimates of unobserved clonotypes were used to assess repertoire richness. For all TCRbeta clonotypes obtained by the gDNA method from a few donors, generation probabilities were computed with OLGA. TCRdb stores this immuneACCESS table with in-frame sequences only. Part of the clones is absent; in the studies checked, under half of the shortfall reflects unresolved V genes, and no reason is known for the rest. V and J calls and clone size are given by that table; D and trimming were obtained from the DNA. The sample profile shows some 2 million clones; about 95% of them were found once. 0.1% to 0.15% of the sample belongs to the ten largest clones.

The data originate from a study of shared clonotypes between healthy human individuals (dated by TCRdb to about 2020). At the level of the whole study: A few men and two women, aged 18 to 49 years, made up the cohort. For each donor, three plates each were used for CD4 naive and CD4 memory, two plates were used for CD8 naive, and one plate was used for CD8 memory. To estimate repertoire size and how much clonotypes are shared between individuals, the study performed deep sequencing of blood TCR repertoires from a few healthy adults. Per donor, leukapheresis produced somewhere between about 0.85 and 10 billion PBMCs. Different laboratories and diverse techniques were used to prepare libraries and sequence TCR repertoires, to increase sequencing depth and limit assay-specific biases.

The CDR3 spans 17 residues, from the cysteine through the phenylalanine. CDR3 DNA only is kept here, 51 bases in frame from base 1. The germline V gene encodes CDR1 SGHTA and CDR2 FQGNSA. Trimmed from V: 0 bases; trimmed from J: 2 bases; junction bases lacking a gene match: 7. Results and caveats for the whole study, not just this receptor: Incomplete sequencing was indicated by rarefaction of sorted-subset datasets, despite the large sequencing depth. Higher generation probabilities were observed for clonotypes shared by all four sorted-subset donors than for non-shared clonotypes. Because the study included only a small number of donors, the genetic and exposure-history diversity represented was limited. Approximately 4.8% of naive CD4, around 3.6% of naive CD8, approximately 2% of memory CD4, and around 0.42% of memory CD8 clonotypes were shared across several donors. Larger estimated clonotype richness was generally found for naive subsets than for memory subsets. Sampling was limited to blood, and TCR repertoires in tissue likely differ from TCR repertoires in blood. Pairwise subsampling led to the expectation that sequencing depth would affect the degree of clonotype sharing among donors.

This TCR derives from a man aged 18 to 29 in good health. The V and J genes are TRBV7-2 and TRBJ2-3; 8 central nucleotides agree with TRBD2. The sequenced sample was naive CD4+ T cells sorted from blood. This sample's cell subset or site label indicates: CD45RA+ positively selected. The CDR3 is CASSLASGGGFTDTQYF. In nucleotide form, the sequence is TGTGCCAGCAGCTTAGCCTCGGGGGGGGGCTTCACAGATACGCAGTATTTT.